The 2 T cell receptor beta chains reported below all come from one sample, sequenced in a study of blood T cell repertoires in COVID-19. The protocol was immunoSEQ multiplex PCR, while the TCRdb copy is restricted to in-frame clones and leaves out a portion. Of about 220,000 clones listed, around 85% are singletons. Sequencing was carried out using peripheral blood. The receptors come from a woman in her 30s who had recovered from COVID-19.

This chain uses TRBV7-8 with TRBJ1-1, with D perhaps matching TRBD1 (6 bases). CDR1 and CDR2 from the germline V gene are SGHVS and FQNEAQ. V was pared by 3 bases and J by 11 bases, with 13 bases between. This CDR3 comprises 12 residues. This CDR3 is CASSFPRGEAFF. The CDR3 DNA sequence: TGTGCCAGCAGCTTTCCCAGGGGAGAGGCTTTCTTT.

The gene calls are TRBV7-5 and TRBJ1-6; TRBD1 is the table's D call and was not checked against the DNA. TRBV7-5 is given as a pseudogene. CDR3 size: 15 residues. DNA for the CDR3: TGTGCCAGAAGCACCCGAGGACAGGGAAATTCACCCCTCCACTTT. This sequence encodes CARSTRGQGNSPLHF.